Listed below are T cell receptor beta chains from one sample, sequenced in a study of cytomegalovirus exposure and HLA in healthy donors. The data were produced by immunoSEQ multiplex PCR, yet TCRdb's version contains in-frame clones alone and is incomplete. The profile shows 200,000 or so clones, roughly 83% of them singletons. The sample was PBMCs. These receptors all stem from a young woman in good health and CMV-seronegative. Both conserved end residues are part of each CDR3. D genes are given only for firm matches. Only part of the rows carry a size: once, few, many, or a class if the clone is expanded.

15 TRBJ2-1 TRBD2 TRBV6-6 - TGTGCCAGCGCGCGGGAGGGCCGGAGAATTGATGAGCAGTTCTTC CASAREGRRIDEQFF
17 TRBJ1-6 TRBD1 TRBV27 - TGTGCCAGCAGTATAGACAGGGGTAGTAACCATAATTCACCCCTCCACTTT CASSIDRGSNHNSPLHF
13 TRBJ2-5 - TRBV7-9 - TGTGCCAGCAGCATCTGGGACCAAGAGACCCAGTACTTC CASSIWDQETQYF
17 TRBJ2-1 TRBD2 TRBV7-6 - TGTGCCAGCAGCTTAGCGCGGGGCGGGAGCTCCTACAATGAGCAGTTCTTC CASSLARGGSSYNEQFF
15 TRBJ1-3 - TRBV6-5 - TGTGCCAGCAGTGCGGGACGCCTCTCTGGAAACACCATATATTTT CASSAGRLSGNTIYF
15 TRBJ2-1 TRBD2 TRBV6-1 - TGTGCCAGCAGTCCGACTAGCGGGAGTAGGAATGAGCAGTTCTTC CASSPTSGSRNEQFF
12 TRBJ1-2 - TRBV29-1 once TGCAGCGCCTGGGGTCAGAACTATGGCTACACCTTC CSAWGQNYGYTF
14 TRBJ1-2 - TRBV9 - TGTGCCAGCAGGGACCCTACTGGGCTCTATGGCTACACCTTC CASRDPTGLYGYTF
15 TRBJ1-2 - TRBV9 - TGTGCCAGCAGCGCCGGGGGGGTAGTTAACTATGGCTACACCTTC CASSAGGVVNYGYTF
16 TRBJ1-2 TRBD1 TRBV11-2 once TGTGCCAGCAGCTTAGGGCCCCGAAGGGGGCGAGCCGGCTACACCTTC CASSLGPRRGRAGYTF
16 TRBJ1-5 TRBD1 TRBV2 few TGTGCCAGCAGTCGACAGGACAGGGATAGCAATCAGCCCCAGCATTTT CASSRQDRDSNQPQHF
12 TRBJ2-1 - TRBV21-1 - TGTGCCAGCTACCCCTCCTACAATGAGCAGTTCTTC CASYPSYNEQFF
15 TRBJ2-1 TRBD2 TRBV5-1 - TGCGCCAGCAGTTGGGGACTAGCGGGGGCAGGGGAGCAGTTCTTC CASSWGLAGAGEQFF
15 TRBJ2-3 TRBD2 TRBV6-6 - TGTGCCAGCAGTTACCCGGGGGGTCGGGCAGATACGCAGTATTTT CASSYPGGRADTQYF
16 TRBJ2-7 TRBD2 TRBV27 - TGTGCCAGCAGTAACTTAGCGGGAGCCTTCCTCTACGAGCAGTACTTC CASSNLAGAFLYEQYF
12 TRBJ2-7 - TRBV28 few TGTGCCAGCAGGGCCAGACCCGACGAGCAGTACTTC CASRARPDEQYF
12 TRBJ1-2 TRBD1 TRBV6-5 - TGTGCCAGCAGCCGGGACAGAGTTTCCTACACCTTC CASSRDRVSYTF
14 TRBJ2-5 - TRBV5-8 - TGTGCCAGCAGCCTCCCCCAGTGGGAAGAGACCCAGTACTTC CASSLPQWEETQYF
17 TRBJ1-2 - TRBV19 - TGTGCCAGTAGGATTCCGGGACGCACTTCAGCTAACTATGGCTACACCTTC CASRIPGRTSANYGYTF
16 TRBJ2-1 - TRBV9 - TGTGCCAGCAGCGTAGATAGTGGTATGGAGGGGTGCGAGCAGTTCTTC CASSVDSGMEGCEQFF
14 TRBJ2-7 TRBD1 TRBV27 many TGTGCCAGCAGGGCCCCGGGACAGGGAGGCGAGCAGTACTTC CASRAPGQGGEQYF
16 TRBJ2-3 TRBD2 TRBV7-2 - TGTGCCAGCAGCCCGAGGACTAGCGGGCGCACAGATACGCAGTATTTT CASSPRTSGRTDTQYF
16 TRBJ1-2 - TRBV28 - TGTGCCAGCAGTGGGTGGGACCCGGGACGGAGCTATGGCTACACCTTC CASSGWDPGRSYGYTF
14 TRBJ2-1 TRBD1 TRBV5-4 - TGTGCCAGCAGAGGGGTGGGACAGTTTTATGAGCAGTTCTTC CASRGVGQFYEQFF
12 TRBJ1-1 - TRBV25-1 - TGTGCCAGCAGTGAATACGGGTTTGAAGCTTTCTTT CASSEYGFEAFF
19 TRBJ2-3 TRBD1 TRBV7-8 once TGTGCCAGCAGCTTACGGGTCAGTGCGTCCAGGGGGTTAACAGATACGCAGTATTTT CASSLRVSASRGLTDTQYF
14 TRBJ1-2 - TRBV27 - TGTGCCAGCGCCCAAGGGGGGCCTTATAATGGCTACACCTTC CASAQGGPYNGYTF
14 TRBJ2-2 - TRBV19 - TGTGCCAGTAGAAACGAAGGGCGCACCGGGGAGCTGTTTTTT CASRNEGRTGELFF